This paragraph covers one T cell receptor (beta chain) sequence. There are 13 residues in the CDR3. CDR1 and CDR2 (germline): MNHEY, SVGAGI. V gave up 10 bases and J gave up 5 bases, with 15 bases separating them. The protocol was immunoSEQ multiplex PCR, while the TCRdb copy is restricted to in-frame clones and leaves out a portion. The table includes around 300,000 clones, more than 70% detected once. These data come from a study of blood T cell repertoires in COVID-19. Study in general: Cohort 3 recovery required two negative PCRs, clearance, or symptom resolution.

Participants came from some 23 US areas, aged roughly 18 to 89 years. Participants' own reports of clinical history determined their cohort assignment. The chain couples TRBV6-5 to TRBJ2-1, with D unclear. The specimen sequenced was PBMCs or T cells enriched from blood (not recorded which). The sequence derives from a woman aged 55-70 years in a cohort exposed to, infected with or recovered from COVID-19 (not recorded which). CDR3: CATLSKLHNEQFF. Here the CDR3 DNA reads TGTGCCACCTTGTCGAAGCTCCACAATGAGCAGTTCTTC.